This TCR beta chain comes out of a study of cytomegalovirus exposure and HLA in healthy donors. The PCR made use of 60 Vbeta and 13 Jbeta primers. The table came from immunoSEQ multiplex PCR; TCRdb's copy has only in-frame clones and leaves some out. The sample lists approximately 190,000 clones, about 80% occurring once. Comment on this clone: Its antigen remains unknown. The junction differs from germline at one of its ends, possibly a read error.

Study results and caveats: Certain sequence variants were highly shared and formed a cluster, and this cluster was likely a sequencing artifact. For TCR beta chains, V- and J-gene trimming was later linked to a missense DCLRE1C variant. A classifier reportedly called cytomegalovirus status with high sensitivity and specificity.

CDR1 and CDR2 (germline): SEHNR, FQNEAQ (reference sequence). The CDR3 consists of 16 residues. This chain uses TRBV7-9 with TRBJ1-1; D not certain. What was sequenced was PBMCs. This TCR derives from a woman under 30 in good health and CMV-seropositive. The CDR3 spells CSSSLVLGAGNTEAFF. In nucleotides, the CDR3 is TGTTCCAGCAGCTTAGTCCTTGGAGCGGGGAACACTGAAGCTTTCTTT.